What follows are 15 T cell receptor beta chains derived from one specimen sequenced in a study of blood T cell repertoires in COVID-19. Only in-frame clones appear in the TCRdb table, and some are missing; sequencing was by immunoSEQ multiplex PCR. This table has roughly 180,000 clones, roughly 80% appearing once. The source material was peripheral blood. The receptors stem from a woman between 25 and 40 years old with acute or convalescent COVID-19.

The chain has TRBV6-1 and TRBJ1-3; a weak D match, TRBD1 (6 bases). The CDR3 runs to 17 residues. The V gene lost 3 bases and the J gene lost 2 bases, with 17 bases spanning the gap. CDR1 is MNHNS and CDR2 is SASEGT in the germline V gene. CDR3 sequence reads: CASSDEGQGFAGNTIYF. CDR3 nucleotide sequence: TGTGCCAGCAGTGATGAAGGCCAGGGGTTCGCTGGAAACACCATATATTTT.

The J gene is TRBJ1-2, the V gene TRBV9; D remains unclear. This CDR3 contains 12 residues. CDR1 and CDR2 from the germline V gene are SGDLS and YYNGEE. V shed 4 bases and J shed 4 bases, with 8 bases lying between them. The CDR3 coding sequence is TGTGCCAGCAGCACGAGGTTCTATGGCTACACCTTC. Its protein product is CASSTRFYGYTF.

This rearrangement joins TRBV6-2 or TRBV6-3 to TRBJ2-3; 8 nucleotides line up with TRBD1. CDR1 is MNHEY and CDR2 is SVGEGT in the germline V gene. Losses at the gene ends were 0 bases for V and 2 bases for J; bases not matched to a gene: 4. The CDR3 is made up of 16 amino acids. In DNA, the CDR3 is TGTGCCAGCAGTTACTCCCCGACAGGGGTCACAGATACGCAGTATTTT. Residues: CASSYSPTGVTDTQYF.

The chain carries TRBV5-6 and TRBJ1-4; 9 nucleotides align to TRBD1. The length of the CDR3 is 15 residues. Trimming at V came to 5 bases and at J to 8 bases, leaving 10 bases not matched to a gene. The germline CDR1 and CDR2 sequences are SGHDT and YYEEEE. The CDR3 DNA reads TGTGCCAGCAGTTACCTACAGGGGGCGAAGGAAAAACTGTTTTTT. Protein sequence: CASSYLQGAKEKLFF.

V is TRBV7-3 and J is TRBJ2-2, with D maybe TRBD2 (6 bases). The CDR3 covers 12 residues. Trimming stripped 6 bases from V and 6 bases from J, with 8 bases between. The germline V gene has CDR1 SGHTA and CDR2 FQGTGA. The CDR3 here is CASSPGAGELFF. The CDR3 bases are TGTGCCAGCAGTCCGGGGGCCGGGGAGCTGTTTTTT.

In the case of this clone: Other nucleotide sequences in the sample specify the same CDR3. V usage is TRBV27 and J usage is TRBJ1-6, with a possible D match to TRBD1 (6 bases). Looked up from germline, CDR1 is MNHEY and CDR2 is SMNVEV (reference sequence). V gave up 3 bases and J gave up 7 bases, with 7 bases separating them. The CDR3 contains 13 residues. The CDR3 region has the DNA TGTGCCAGCAGTTTCAGGGGAAATTCACCCCTCCACTTT. This translates into CASSFRGNSPLHF.

The chain uses TRBV2 and TRBJ1-1; TRBD1 matches 8 bases. This CDR3 has 12 amino acids. The germline V gene encodes CDR1 SNHLY and CDR2 FYNNEI. Losses at the gene ends were 9 bases for V and 0 bases for J; bases not matched to a gene: 0. In DNA, the CDR3 is TGTGCCAGGACAGGGGTGAACACTGAAGCTTTCTTT. Translating gives CARTGVNTEAFF.

The V call is TRBV5-4, the J call TRBJ2-7; 7 bases fit TRBD1. Germline-derived CDR1 and CDR2 are SGHNT and YYREEE (reference sequence). This CDR3 contains 15 residues. V dropped 3 bases and J dropped 3; count of bases not matched to a gene: 9. CDR3 loop: CASSSIRQGDYEQYF. CDR3 in DNA: TGTGCCAGCAGCTCTATCCGACAGGGAGACTACGAGCAGTACTTC.

The CDR3 DNA sequence: TGTGCCAGCAGTTTAGTGGGACAGGCTCATAATGAAAAACTGTTTTTT. Amino acids: CASSLVGQAHNEKLFF. J is TRBJ1-4 and V is TRBV28; TRBD1 matches at 8 bases. V lost 2 bases to trimming and J lost 4 bases; unmatched junction nucleotides: 6. This CDR3 has 16 amino acids. Germline loops: CDR1 MDHEN, CDR2 SYDVKM.

The rearrangement joins TRBV5-4 to TRBJ2-1; D perhaps matches TRBD1 (5 bases). V lost 0 bases and J 5 bases, leaving 15 bases between the germline ends. CDR3 length: 16 residues. Germline V gene sequence: CDR1 SGHNT, CDR2 YYREEE (reference sequence). CDR3 protein: CASSLGGAGSNNEQFF. The CDR3 nucleotides are TGTGCCAGCAGCTTGGGTGGGGCAGGGTCGAACAATGAGCAGTTCTTC.

J is TRBJ1-2 and V is TRBV27; D remains unclear. The CDR3 consists of 12 residues. Germline CDR1 and CDR2: MNHEY and SMNVEV (reference sequence). V shed 8 bases and J shed 6 bases, with 13 bases lying between them. The DNA for the CDR3 is TGTGCCAGCTATATGGTCAGTCATGGCTACACCTTC. It is translated as CASYMVSHGYTF.

The chain has TRBV5-1 and TRBJ1-1; D perhaps matches TRBD1 (6 bases). The CDR3 has 14 amino acids. The germline V gene encodes CDR1 SGHRS and CDR2 YFSETQ. V was trimmed by 0 bases and J by 11 bases, leaving 17 bases between them. CDR3 protein: CASSLAPGDRWAFF. For the CDR3, the DNA is TGCGCCAGCAGCTTGGCTCCAGGGGATCGTTGGGCTTTCTTT.

This CDR3 is CASGQGPPLDEQYF. The CDR3 DNA is TGTGCCAGCGGACAGGGGCCTCCCTTGGACGAGCAGTACTTC. The genes are TRBV5-4 and TRBJ2-7; 9 bases fit TRBD1. The germline CDR1 and CDR2 sequences are SGHNT and YYREEE (reference sequence). After removal of 7 bases from V and 5 bases from J, the junction contained 10 bases not matched to a gene. This CDR3 region has 14 residues.

The chain has TRBV2 and TRBJ1-2; 7 positions agree with TRBD1. Losses at the gene ends were 6 bases for V and 4 bases for J; bases not matched to a gene: 8. This CDR3 is 14 amino acids long. In germline, CDR1 is SNHLY, CDR2 FYNNEI. The CDR3, as DNA: TGTGCCAGCAGGATTTATGCAGGGGGCTATGGCTACACCTTC. As protein: CASRIYAGGYGYTF.

Remarks on this clone: A junction end diverges from the germline sequence, so it may reflect a read error. The J gene is TRBJ2-3, the V gene TRBV11-1, with a weak D call TRBD2 (7 bases). Looked up from germline, CDR1 is SGHAT and CDR2 is FQDESV (reference sequence). The CDR3 has 16 amino acids. CDR3 region: CASSLETGLVTNTQYF. The CDR3, as DNA: TGTGCCAGCAGCTTAGAGACAGGACTAGTCACAAATACGCAGTATTTT. Variable domain in full (rest from reference TRBV11-1 and TRBJ2-3): EAEVAQSPRYKITEKSQAVAFWCDPISGHATLYWYRQILGQGPELLVQFQDESVVDDSQLPKDRFSAERLKGVDSTLKIQPAELGDSAMYLCASSLETGLVTNTQYFGPGTRLTVL.